The 20 T cell receptor beta chains reported below all come from one sample, sequenced in a study of human T cells and chemical hapten exposure. One entry per CDR3 protein results from TCRdb running MiXCR on the RACE reads. The repertoire consists of 75,000 to 100,000 distinct CDR3 sequences, with around 12% occurring once and the leading ten covering over 2%. Time point defined: patch test 1, 2 weeks after DPC sensitization. Sample treatment: therapeutic diphenylcyclopropenone sensitization with weekly scalp DPC. This specimen was whole blood, taken in connection with sensitization to the hapten diphenylcyclopropenone (DPC). The receptors shown here come from a woman in her forties with alopecia areata. Some clones in this sample may be carry-over from other donors' samples.

This clonotype came up a few times. CDR3 in DNA: TGCAGTGCGCCTAGCGGGCCCTACGAGCAGTACTTC. This translates into CSAPSGPYEQYF. This sequence joins TRBV20-1 and TRBJ2-7, with 8 bases matching TRBD2. J gave up 2 bases and V 6 bases, and 3 bases lay outside the gene matches. The CDR3 spans 12 residues. Looked up from germline, CDR1 is DFQATT and CDR2 is SNEGSKA (reference sequence).

This clonotype came up a few times. The chain joins TRBV7-3 to TRBJ2-3; the D gene is possibly TRBD1 (6 bases). The germline V and J ends were trimmed by 4 bases and 3 bases, with 11 bases remaining between them. Germline lookup yields CDR1 SGHTA and CDR2 FQGTGA. There are 14 residues in the CDR3. The CDR3 DNA is TGTGCCAGCAGCTCCGAAGGACAGACAGATACGCAGTATTTT. Translating it yields CASSSEGQTDTQYF.

This clonotype was counted between two and nine times. The J gene is TRBJ1-3, the V gene TRBV12-3 or TRBV12-4, with D perhaps TRBD1 (5 bases). The CDR3 sequence is 15 residues long. V lost 6 bases and J 0 bases, leaving 12 bases between the germline ends. In DNA, the CDR3 is TGTGCCAGCAGCGCAACAGGAATCTCTGGAAACACCATATATTTT. Translation gives CASSATGISGNTIYF.

This clonotype was detected only a few times. The chain recombines TRBV7-9 with TRBJ2-7; TRBD2 is a possible D gene (5 bases). In germline, CDR1 is SEHNR, CDR2 FQNEAQ (reference sequence). V dropped 5 bases and J dropped 2 bases, with 10 bases sitting between them. CDR3 length: 13 residues. The chain's CDR3 is CASSQSGPYEQYF. The CDR3 DNA reads TGTGCCAGCAGCCAGAGCGGCCCCTACGAGCAGTACTTC.

This clonotype was counted at least ten times. This sequence joins TRBV28 and TRBJ2-2; 9 nucleotides line up with TRBD1. In germline, CDR1 is MDHEN, CDR2 SYDVKM. The CDR3 is 14 amino acids. J gave up 4 bases and V 7 bases, and 4 bases lay outside the gene matches. The CDR3 DNA sequence: TGTGCCAGCATTCCGGGACAGGGCACCGGGGAGCTGTTTTTT. Protein: CASIPGQGTGELFF. Full variable domain (rest looked up from reference TRBV28 and TRBJ2-2): DVKVTQSSRYLVKRTGEKVFLECVQDMDHENMFWYRQDPGLGLRLIYFSYDVKMKEKGDIPEGYSVSREKKERFSLILESASTNQTSMYLCASIPGQGTGELFFGEGSRLTVL.

The table lists this clonotype with a few counts. V is TRBV5-5 and J is TRBJ1-4; a possible D gene is TRBD1 (5 bases). Between the trimmed V and J ends, which lost 0 bases and 7 bases, there was a span of 10 bases. The CDR3 runs to 14 residues. Germline CDR1 and CDR2: SGHKS and YYEKEE (reference sequence). CDR3 sequence reads: CASSLGGTGEKLFF. Written as DNA, the CDR3 is TGTGCCAGCAGCTTGGGGGGCACCGGTGAAAAACTGTTTTTT.

This clonotype ranks as medium-sized. The chain couples TRBV29-1 to TRBJ2-5; no clear D. This CDR3 comprises 12 residues. Germline assignment: CDR1 SQVTM and CDR2 ANQGSEA. V was clipped by 4 bases and J by 1 base, with 7 bases between them. Here the CDR3 DNA reads TGCAGCGTTGCGAAGTTCCAAGAGACCCAGTACTTC. Amino acids: CSVAKFQETQYF.

This clonotype was seen a few times. The CDR3 DNA sequence: TGTGCCAGCAGCCGGGGGCCAGAGACTAGCCATGAGCAGTTCTTC. This sequence encodes CASSRGPETSHEQFF. This chain links TRBV4-2 with TRBJ2-1; perhaps TRBD2 as D (7 bases). Germline CDR1 reads LGHNA; CDR2 reads YNFKEQ. V gave up 4 bases and J gave up 8 bases, with 18 bases separating them. The CDR3 has 15 amino acids.

In this sample, this clonotype turned up a few times. The chain is built from TRBV6-2 or TRBV6-3 and TRBJ2-7, with unresolved D. V gave up 6 bases and J gave up 0 bases, with 9 bases separating them. The CDR3 has 13 residues. Germline V gene sequence: CDR1 MNHEY, CDR2 SVGEGT. CDR3 sequence (DNA): TGTGCCAGCAGGACGTCTAGCTCCTACGAGCAGTACTTC. The encoded protein is CASRTSSSYEQYF.

The sample holds a few counts of this clonotype. This sequence joins TRBV12-3 or TRBV12-4 and TRBJ1-2, with D unresolved. This CDR3 is 13 amino acids long. The V and J ends lost 1 base and 3 bases respectively, with 6 bases between them. In DNA, the CDR3 is TGTGCCAGCAGTTTAGGCGGCTACTATGGCTACACCTTC. This encodes CASSLGGYYGYTF.

This clonotype was seen more than once but under ten times. The chain uses TRBV28 and TRBJ2-1, with a weak D call TRBD1 (5 bases). The V end lost 5 bases, the J end lost 1 base, and 6 bases lay between the germline ends. The germline V gene has CDR1 MDHEN and CDR2 SYDVKM. The CDR3 runs to 13 residues. CDR3 amino acids: CASSQGSYNEQFF. The CDR3 bases are TGTGCCAGCAGTCAGGGTTCCTACAATGAGCAGTTCTTC.

This clonotype was counted between two and nine times. The chain uses TRBV7-6 and TRBJ2-3; no clear D. This CDR3 region has 15 residues. Trimming removed 0 bases at V and 0 bases at J, with 7 bases between. The germline CDR1 and CDR2 sequences are SGHVS and FNYEAQ. Written as DNA, the CDR3 is TGTGCCAGCAGCTTAGCGCGCAGTAGCACAGATACGCAGTATTTT. It codes for CASSLARSSTDTQYF.

The chain joins TRBV6-5 to TRBJ2-7; D gene unclear. The CDR3 is made up of 13 amino acids. Germline V gene sequence: CDR1 MNHEY, CDR2 SVGAGI. Trimming removed 2 bases from V and 6 bases from J, with 11 bases in between. The CDR3 loop is CASSYTRAGEQYF. CDR3 coding DNA: TGTGCCAGCAGTTACACACGCGCTGGCGAGCAGTACTTC.

This clonotype occurred many times. The rearrangement uses TRBV29-1 and TRBJ2-1, with D possibly matching TRBD1 (6 bases). The germline V gene encodes CDR1 SQVTM and CDR2 ANQGSEA. Trimming left V 1 base short and J 0 bases short, with 13 bases between. The CDR3 length is 16 residues. CDR3 region: CSVEGGQPPSYNEQFF. CDR3 bases: TGCAGCGTTGAAGGCGGACAGCCCCCCTCCTACAATGAGCAGTTCTTC.

This clonotype was counted many times. The chain couples TRBV29-1 to TRBJ1-1; D is undetermined. Trimming shortened V by 5 bases and J by 6 bases, and 7 bases separated the two germline ends. The CDR3 loop spans 10 amino acids. The germline CDR1 and CDR2 sequences are SQVTM and ANQGSEA. CDR3 sequence: CSVTSPEAFF. The CDR3 nucleotides read TGCAGCGTTACTTCCCCTGAAGCTTTCTTT. Using reference TRBV29-1 and TRBJ1-1 for the parts outside the CDR3, the full variable domain is SAVISQKPSRDICQRGTSLTIQCQVDSQVTMMFWYRQQPGQSLTLIATANQGSEATYESGFVIDKFPISRPNLTFSTLTVSNMSPEDSSIYLCSVTSPEAFFGQGTRLTVV.

CDR3 sequence (DNA): TGCGCCAGCAGTAAGGCAGTGGGAGTTGGGACCCAGTACTTC. It codes for CASSKAVGVGTQYF. J is TRBJ2-5 and V is TRBV5-1; weak D call: TRBD2 (5 bases). V lost 5 bases and J 7 bases, leaving 18 bases between the germline ends. The length of the CDR3 is 14 residues. From germline, CDR1 is SGHRS and CDR2 YFSETQ.

The rearrangement links TRBV13 to TRBJ2-2; no clear D. The CDR3 has 15 amino acids. Looked up from germline, CDR1 is PRHDT and CDR2 is FYEKMQ (reference sequence). V was trimmed by 4 bases and J by 0 bases, leaving 9 bases between them. The CDR3, as DNA: TGTGCCAGCAGCTCGACTTTCTCGAACACCGGGGAGCTGTTTTTT. Its translation: CASSSTFSNTGELFF.

This chain uses TRBV20-1 with TRBJ2-7, with a weak D call TRBD1 (6 bases). The V gene's germline CDR1 is DFQATT and CDR2 SNEGSKA (reference sequence). This CDR3 spans 12 amino acids. The V end was cut by 6 bases, the J end by 3 bases, with 12 bases between. The CDR3 protein is CSAPVQGYEQYF. The CDR3 DNA sequence: TGCAGTGCCCCCGTACAGGGCTACGAGCAGTACTTC.

A few counts support this clonotype. The chain's CDR3 is CASSFSGAGAYEQYF. In DNA form, the CDR3 reads TGTGCCAGCAGTTTTTCAGGGGCAGGGGCCTACGAGCAGTACTTC. V usage is TRBV28 and J usage is TRBJ2-7; a weak D match, TRBD1 (6 bases). Per germline, CDR1 MDHEN and CDR2 SYDVKM. The ends were cut back, 3 bases at V and 2 bases at J, with 14 bases in the middle. This CDR3 contains 15 residues.

The sample holds a few counts of this clonotype. J is TRBJ2-5 and V is TRBV5-6; D tentatively reads TRBD1 or TRBD2 (5 bases each). This CDR3 is built from 16 residues. Trimming took off 2 bases at V and 0 bases at J, with 14 bases between the two ends. CDR1 is SGHDT and CDR2 is YYEEEE in the germline V gene. Here the CDR3 DNA reads TGTGCCAGCAGCTTTTACCGGGGCCAGTACCAAGAGACCCAGTACTTC. This codes for CASSFYRGQYQETQYF. Supplemented by reference TRBV5-6 and TRBJ2-5, the full variable domain reads DAGVTQSPTHLIKTRGQQVTLRCSPKSGHDTVSWYQQALGQGPQFIFQYYEEEERQRGNFPDRFSGHQFPNYSSELNVNALLLGDSALYLCASSFYRGQYQETQYFGPGTRLLVL.